These T cell receptor beta chains were read from a single sample in a study of T cell repertoires in cytomegalovirus infection. These receptors are not linked to any known antigen. TCRdb re-called the reads through MiXCR, storing one row per CDR3 protein. The data contain approximately 470,000 distinct CDR3 sequences, about 44% of them singletons. The source was cultured PBMCs, collected from culture after CMV antigen stimulation. The origin of the receptors is a human donor in good health (CMV status not recorded). Some clones in this sample may be carry-over from other donors' samples. CDR3s include the opening cysteine and the closing phenylalanine or tryptophan. D genes are given only for firm matches. Clone size is not always given. Where it is, it says once, few, many or a class for expanded clones.

TRBD1	TRBV29-1	TRBJ1-1	-	CSFWDRESEAFF	TGCAGCTTTTGGGACAGGGAGTCTGAAGCTTTCTTT
TRBD1	TRBV5-5	TRBJ1-4	-	CASSSGGASEKLFF	TGTGCCAGCAGTTCAGGGGGCGCGAGTGAAAAACTGTTTTTT
-	TRBV19	TRBJ1-5	few	CASCQGRSQPQHF	TGTGCCAGTTGCCAGGGTAGAAGTCAGCCCCAGCATTTT
-	TRBV7-8	TRBJ2-7	once	CASSLESGSYEQYF	TGTGCCAGCAGCTTAGAATCAGGGTCCTACGAGCAGTACTTC
-	TRBV28	TRBJ1-1	-	CASSPEQINTEAFF	TGTGCCAGCAGTCCTGAGCAGATTAACACTGAAGCTTTCTTT
-	TRBV4-1	TRBJ2-7	once	CASSQGDNYEQYF	TGCGCCAGCAGCCAAGGGGACAACTACGAGCAGTACTTC
TRBD1	TRBV6-6	TRBJ1-5	-	CASSWDSPLRTQHF	TGTGCCAGCAGCTGGGACAGCCCCCTGAGGACCCAGCATTTT
-	TRBV19	TRBJ1-1	-	CASSPRGTMNTEAFF	TGTGCCAGTAGTCCGCGTGGGACTATGAACACTGAAGCTTTCTTT
-	TRBV7-8	TRBJ2-2	few	CASPSPYSNTGELFF	TGTGCCAGCCCCTCCCCGTACTCGAACACCGGGGAGCTGTTTTTT
TRBD1	TRBV7-8	TRBJ1-5	-	CASSLGQGGDQPQHF	TGTGCCAGCAGCTTAGGACAGGGTGGGGATCAGCCCCAGCATTTT
TRBD2	TRBV20-1	TRBJ2-1	-	CSASRRGGTYNEQFF	TGCAGTGCTAGCCGGCGGGGGGGCACCTACAATGAGCAGTTCTTC
TRBD2	TRBV7-2	TRBJ2-6	few	CASRDSGGVSGANVLTF	TGTGCCAGCAGAGATAGCGGGGGGGTCTCTGGGGCCAACGTCCTGACTTTC
-	TRBV12-3/TRBV12-4	TRBJ1-6	few	CASSLALISSYNSPLHF	TGTGCCAGCAGTTTAGCGCTAATTAGCTCCTATAATTCACCCCTCCACTTT
-	TRBV6-7	TRBJ1-2	-	CATGGGADYGYTF	TGTGCCACGGGCGGAGGGGCGGACTATGGCTACACCTTC
-	TRBV4-1	TRBJ1-2	-	CASSQDGRGGGGYTF	TGCGCCAGCAGCCAAGATGGGAGGGGAGGAGGTGGCTACACCTTC
-	TRBV7-2	TRBJ1-4	few	CASSSLAATNEKLFF	TGTGCCAGCAGCTCCTTGGCGGCAACTAATGAAAAACTGTTTTTT
TRBD2	TRBV10-3	TRBJ2-7	-	CAISPSGASWEQYF	TGTGCCATCAGCCCTAGCGGGGCCTCCTGGGAGCAGTACTTC
-	TRBV30	TRBJ2-7	-	CAWSVGPYEQYF	TGTGCCTGGAGTGTCGGCCCCTACGAGCAGTACTTC
-	TRBV5-1	TRBJ2-7	few	CASSLEGIYEQYF	TGCGCCAGCAGCTTGGAAGGCATTTACGAGCAGTACTTC
-	TRBV18	TRBJ1-4	-	CASSPKENEKLFF	TGTGCCAGCTCACCGAAAGAAAATGAAAAACTGTTTTTT
TRBD1	TRBV12-3/TRBV12-4	TRBJ1-3	few	CASSPIRDSGNTIYF	TGTGCCAGCAGCCCGATCCGGGACAGTGGAAACACCATATATTTT
-	TRBV6-5	TRBJ1-1	-	CASSYSGGGITEAFF	TGTGCCAGCAGTTACTCGGGGGGGGGTATCACTGAAGCTTTCTTT
-	TRBV7-2	TRBJ2-3	-	CASSYTGSLTDTQYF	TGTGCCAGCAGCTATACGGGTTCCCTCACAGATACGCAGTATTTT
TRBD1	TRBV6-6	TRBJ1-2	-	CASSSTGGNYGYTF	TGTGCCAGCAGTTCTACAGGGGGCAACTATGGCTACACCTTC
-	TRBV6-6	TRBJ2-4	few	CASSYSGGERARPNIQYF	TGTGCCAGCAGTTACTCGGGGGGTGAGCGGGCGAGGCCAAACATTCAGTACTTC
-	TRBV11-2	TRBJ1-4	-	CASSSQRAADNEKLFF	TGTGCCAGCAGCTCCCAGCGGGCGGCGGATAATGAAAAACTGTTTTTT